This T cell receptor (beta chain) was identified during a study of tumor and adjacent non-tumor tissue in lung cancer. Overall study findings and caveats: Tumor tissue had significantly higher TCR diversity than normal lung.

Many counts were recorded for this clonotype. The antigen is undetermined. Three rounds of nested PCR, following a modified ARM-PCR protocol, produced the TCRbeta library. TCRdb analysed the multiplex PCR reads with MiXCR anew, one entry per CDR3 protein. Altogether approximately 100,000 distinct CDR3 sequences are present, approximately 60% being singletons, with the ten largest covering roughly 19%. This CDR3 contains 15 residues. CDR1 and CDR2 (germline): PRHDT, FYEKMQ (reference sequence). V lost 3 bases, J lost 5 bases, and 14 bases lay in between. RNA was extracted from bulk tissue without any cell sorting. More than 3 cm separated this lung sample from the edge of the tumor.

This clonotype was obtained from a man aged 25 to 40 with non-small cell lung cancer. The V gene is TRBV13, the J gene TRBJ2-1, with D tentatively TRBD2 (5 bases). The sample taken for sequencing was distant non-tumor lung tissue. Here the CDR3 reads CASSFAPRANNEQFF. CDR3 coding DNA: TGTGCCAGCAGCTTTGCCCCGCGGGCAAACAATGAGCAGTTCTTC. The variable domain in full, completed from reference TRBV13 and TRBJ2-1, reads AAGVIQSPRHLIKEKRETATLKCYPIPRHDTVYWYQQGPGQDPQFLISFYEKMQSDKGSIPDRFSAQQFSDYHSELNMSSLELGDSALYFCASSFAPRANNEQFFGPGTRLTVL.